These 5 T cell receptor beta chains share one sample of origin, sequenced in a study of blood T cell repertoires in COVID-19. TCRdb keeps only in-frame clones here, not all; method: immunoSEQ multiplex PCR. The sample has hundreds of thousands of clones; around 85% are singletons. The sample taken for sequencing was PBMCs or T cells enriched from blood (not recorded which). Receptors were obtained from a woman between 50 and 59 years old who had recovered from COVID-19.

The V and J genes are TRBV2 and TRBJ1-1, with TRBD1 identical over 9 bases. Trimming took 4 bases from V and 1 from J; bases not matched to a gene: 1. This CDR3 comprises 14 residues. Germline V gene lookup returns CDR1 SNHLY and CDR2 FYNNEI. CDR3 region: CASSGTGENTEAFF. In DNA form, the CDR3 reads TGTGCCAGCAGTGGGACAGGGGAGAACACTGAAGCTTTCTTT.

This chain uses TRBV10-2 with TRBJ1-5; no firm D call. Trimming pared 7 bases from V and 3 bases from J, leaving 7 bases between. The germline CDR1 and CDR2 sequences are WSHSY and SAAADI. The CDR3 sequence is 12 residues long. The CDR3 spells CASKQNNQPQHF. The CDR3 nucleotides are TGCGCCAGCAAACAGAACAATCAGCCCCAGCATTTT.

This clone was counted between two and nine times. V is TRBV7-8 and J is TRBJ1-4, with 9 bases aligning to TRBD1. CDR3 length: 15 amino acids. Germline-derived CDR1 and CDR2 are SGHVS and FQNEAQ. Trimming removed 5 bases from V and 6 bases from J; junction bases left unmatched: 7. The CDR3 coding sequence is TGTGCCAGCAGCCGAGGGACAGGGTTGGATGAAAAACTGTTTTTT. Residues: CASSRGTGLDEKLFF.

The gene calls are TRBV5-1 and TRBJ2-1; 15 nucleotides line up with TRBD2. The germline gives CDR1 SGHRS, CDR2 YFSETQ. V gave up 4 bases and J gave up 1 base; unmatched junction bases: 6. The CDR3 spans 18 residues. CDR3 sequence reads: CASSTGLAGGPSYNEQFF. For the CDR3, the DNA is TGCGCCAGCAGCACGGGACTAGCGGGGGGCCCTTCCTACAATGAGCAGTTCTTC.

The chain is built from TRBV7-9 and TRBJ1-1, with unresolved D. This CDR3 has 15 amino acids. The V end lost 2 bases, the J end lost 1 base, and 11 bases lay between the germline ends. CDR1 is SEHNR, CDR2 FQNEAQ, per germline (reference sequence). CDR3 sequence reads: CASSLSGQKNTEAFF. Here the CDR3 DNA reads TGTGCCAGCAGCTTATCTGGGCAGAAGAACACTGAAGCTTTCTTT.